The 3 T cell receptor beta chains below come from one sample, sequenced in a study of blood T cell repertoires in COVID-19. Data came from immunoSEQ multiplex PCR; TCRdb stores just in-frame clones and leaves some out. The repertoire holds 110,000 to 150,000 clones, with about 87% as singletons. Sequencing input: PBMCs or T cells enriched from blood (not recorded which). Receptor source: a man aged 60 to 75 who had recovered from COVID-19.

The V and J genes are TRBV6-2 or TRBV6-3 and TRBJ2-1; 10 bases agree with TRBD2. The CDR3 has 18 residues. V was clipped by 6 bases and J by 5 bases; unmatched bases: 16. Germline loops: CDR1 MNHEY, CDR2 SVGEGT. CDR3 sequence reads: CASSPASRLAGVHNEQFF. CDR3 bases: TGTGCCAGCAGCCCCGCGTCTCGCCTAGCGGGAGTTCACAATGAGCAGTTCTTC.

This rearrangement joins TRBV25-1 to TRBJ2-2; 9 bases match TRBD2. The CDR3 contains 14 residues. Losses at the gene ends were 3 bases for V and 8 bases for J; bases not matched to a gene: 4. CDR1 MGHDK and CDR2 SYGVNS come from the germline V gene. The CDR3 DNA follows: TGTGCCAGCAGTGACCACACTAGCGGGGGGGAGCTGTTTTTT. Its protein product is CASSDHTSGGELFF.

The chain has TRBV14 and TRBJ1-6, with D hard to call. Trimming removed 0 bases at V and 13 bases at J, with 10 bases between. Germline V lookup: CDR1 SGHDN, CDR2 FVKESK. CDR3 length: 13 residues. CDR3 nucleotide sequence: TGTGCCAGCAGCCAAGAGCAACTTCTCCCCCTCCACTTT. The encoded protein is CASSQEQLLPLHF.